The text below deals with one TCR beta chain. Through a sample-barcoded 5' primer and a J-beta primer mix, a second PCR was run for roughly 6 to 11 cycles. TCRdb passed the 5' RACE reads through MiXCR, listing each CDR3 protein once. The profile shows about 680,000 distinct CDR3 sequences, 49% of them singletons. The CDR3 contains 15 residues. Germline loops: CDR1 MDHEN, CDR2 SYDVKM. V was clipped by 6 bases and J by 2 bases, with 17 bases between them. This sample is part of a study of blood T cells in healthy people across ages. The sequence was collected from a woman in her fifties or sixties in good health. The genes are TRBV28 and TRBJ2-7; D may be TRBD1 (6 bases). Sequenced material: blood. For the CDR3, the DNA is TGTGCCAGCAGCCCCCTGAGACAGGAGGCCTACGAGCAGTACTTC. Its translation: CASSPLRQEAYEQYF.